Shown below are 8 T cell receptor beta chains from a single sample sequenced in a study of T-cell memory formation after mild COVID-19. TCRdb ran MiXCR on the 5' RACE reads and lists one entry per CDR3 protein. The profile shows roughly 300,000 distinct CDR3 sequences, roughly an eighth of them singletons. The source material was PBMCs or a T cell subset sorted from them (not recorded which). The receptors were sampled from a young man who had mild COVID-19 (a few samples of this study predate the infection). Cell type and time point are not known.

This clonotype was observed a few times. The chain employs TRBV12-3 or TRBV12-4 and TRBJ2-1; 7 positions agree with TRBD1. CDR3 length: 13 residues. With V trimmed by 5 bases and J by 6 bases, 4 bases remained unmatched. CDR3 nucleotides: TGTGCCAGCAGTGTTGGACAGGTCAATGAGCAGTTCTTC. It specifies CASSVGQVNEQFF.

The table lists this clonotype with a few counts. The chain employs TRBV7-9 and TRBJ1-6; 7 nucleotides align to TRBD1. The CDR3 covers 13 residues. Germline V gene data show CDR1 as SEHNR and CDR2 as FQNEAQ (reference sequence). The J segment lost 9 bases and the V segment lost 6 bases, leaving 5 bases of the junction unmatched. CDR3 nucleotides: TGTGCCAGCAGTGACAGGGCCCCTTCACCCCTCCACTTT. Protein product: CASSDRAPSPLHF.

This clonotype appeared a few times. DNA of the CDR3: TGTGCCAGCAGTTTGTGGGGCCCCCAGAAGGTCGGCTATGGCTACACCTTC. This sequence encodes CASSLWGPQKVGYGYTF. The V and J genes are TRBV12-3 or TRBV12-4 and TRBJ1-2; perhaps TRBD1 as D (5 bases). The CDR3 is 17 residues long. Trimming shortened V by 3 bases and J by 4 bases, and 21 bases separated the two germline ends.

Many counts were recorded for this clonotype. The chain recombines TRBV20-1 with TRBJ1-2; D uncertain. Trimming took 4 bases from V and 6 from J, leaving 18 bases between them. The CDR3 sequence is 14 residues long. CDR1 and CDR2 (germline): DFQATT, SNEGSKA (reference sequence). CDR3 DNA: TGCAGTGCTATAATACCAGGCGCCCATGATGGCTACACCTTC. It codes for CSAIIPGAHDGYTF.

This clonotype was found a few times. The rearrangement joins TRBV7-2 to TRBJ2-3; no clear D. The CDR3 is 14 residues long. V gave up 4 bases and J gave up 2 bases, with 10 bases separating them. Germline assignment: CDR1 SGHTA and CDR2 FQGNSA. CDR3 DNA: TGTGCCAGCAGCTCCGTTGGGCCCACAGATACGCAGTATTTT. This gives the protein CASSSVGPTDTQYF.

The CDR3 region is CASSTRTDAGELFF. DNA of the CDR3: TGTGCCAGCAGTACTCGGACGGACGCCGGGGAGCTGTTTTTT. The chain recombines TRBV6-2 or TRBV6-3 with TRBJ2-2, with D uncertain. Germline V gene sequence: CDR1 MNHEY, CDR2 SVGEGT. CDR3 size: 14 residues. V was clipped by 5 bases and J by 6 bases, with 13 bases between them.

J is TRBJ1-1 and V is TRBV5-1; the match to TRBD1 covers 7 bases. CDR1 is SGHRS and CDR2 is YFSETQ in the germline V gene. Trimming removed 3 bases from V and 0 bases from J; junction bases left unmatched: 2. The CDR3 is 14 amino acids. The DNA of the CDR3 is TGCGCCAGCAGCTCCGGACAGGTGAACACTGAAGCTTTCTTT. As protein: CASSSGQVNTEAFF.

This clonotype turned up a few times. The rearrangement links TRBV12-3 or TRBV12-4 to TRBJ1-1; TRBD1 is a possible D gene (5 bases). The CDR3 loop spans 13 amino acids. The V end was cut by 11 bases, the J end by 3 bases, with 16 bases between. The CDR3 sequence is CAGGGDGYTEAFF. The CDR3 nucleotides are TGTGCCGGTGGGGGGGACGGATACACTGAAGCTTTCTTT.